Presented here are 17 T cell receptor beta chains from one specimen sequenced in a study of tumour-infiltrating T cells in Burkitt lymphoma. Profiled with immunoSEQ multiplex PCR; TCRdb holds only in-frame clones, not every one. The repertoire holds some 4,300 clones, with around an eighth as singletons. The sequencing input was tumor tissue. The receptors originated from a human donor with Burkitt lymphoma.

This clone was observed a handful of times. This chain links TRBV4-1 with TRBJ1-6; unclear D gene. Germline CDR1 reads MGHRA; CDR2 reads YSYEKL. CDR3 size: 13 residues. Trimming removed 4 bases from V and 10 bases from J, with 11 bases in between. CDR3 sequence: CASSLRGNSPLHF. CDR3 sequence (DNA): TGCGCCAGCAGCCTACGAGGTAACTCACCCCTCCACTTT.

This clone was recorded a few times. The rearrangement joins TRBV7-2 to TRBJ1-1; weak D call: TRBD1 (6 bases). CDR1 SGHTA and CDR2 FQGNSA come from the germline V gene. This CDR3 is built from 15 residues. The V and J ends lost 1 base and 1 base respectively, with 10 bases between them. The chain's CDR3 is CTSSLEGQWNTEAFF. Written as DNA, the CDR3 is TGTACCAGCAGCTTAGAAGGACAGTGGAACACTGAAGCTTTCTTT.

V gene TRBV5-1 combines with J gene TRBJ1-2; D gene uncertain. This CDR3 spans 12 amino acids. Germline V gives CDR1 SGHRS, CDR2 YFSETQ. Between the trimmed V and J ends, which lost 4 bases and 2 bases, there was a span of 6 bases. The CDR3 region is CASSIDNYGYTF. The CDR3 region has the DNA TGCGCCAGCAGCATAGACAACTATGGCTACACCTTC. Full variable domain (missing parts from reference TRBV5-1 and TRBJ1-2): KAGVTQTPRYLIKTRGQQVTLSCSPISGHRSVSWYQQTPGQGLQFLFEYFSETQRNKGNFPGRFSGRQFSNSRSEMNVSTLELGDSALYLCASSIDNYGYTFGSGTRLTVV.

The V and J genes are TRBV5-6 and TRBJ2-7; tentatively, D is TRBD1 (7 bases). CDR3 length: 15 residues. With 0 bases removed from V and 4 bases from J, the gap between germline ends came to 14 bases. CDR1 is SGHDT, CDR2 YYEEEE, per germline. The CDR3 coding sequence is TGTGCCAGCAGCTTGGAGGAGGGGGCGGGTTACGAGCAGTACTTC. It encodes CASSLEEGAGYEQYF. The variable domain in full, with the rest retrieved from reference TRBV5-6 and TRBJ2-7, is DAGVTQSPTHLIKTRGQQVTLRCSPKSGHDTVSWYQQALGQGPQFIFQYYEEEERQRGNFPDRFSGHQFPNYSSELNVNALLLGDSALYLCASSLEEGAGYEQYFGPGTRLTVT.

This chain links TRBV7-6 with TRBJ2-3; tentatively, D is TRBD2 (5 bases). Trimming shortened V by 1 base and J by 2 bases, and 10 bases separated the two germline ends. Germline V gene lookup returns CDR1 SGHVS and CDR2 FNYEAQ. The CDR3 covers 15 residues. CDR3 loop: CASSLVSGITDTQYF. CDR3 sequence (DNA): TGTGCCAGCAGCTTAGTGTCGGGAATCACAGATACGCAGTATTTT. Variable domain in full (rest from reference TRBV7-6 and TRBJ2-3): GAGVSQSPRYKVTKRGQDVALRCDPISGHVSLYWYRQALGQGPEFLTYFNYEAQQDKSGLPNDRFSAERPEGSISTLTIQRTEQRDSAMYRCASSLVSGITDTQYFGPGTRLTVL.

The sample holds a few counts of this clone. J is TRBJ2-2 and V is TRBV15, with TRBD1 as a possible D gene (5 bases). Germline CDR1 LNHNV, CDR2 YYDKDF (reference sequence). This CDR3 spans 16 amino acids. Trimming took 5 bases from V and 5 from J, leaving 18 bases between them. The DNA for the CDR3 is TGTGCCACCAGCGAGGCCCGTAGGGGTGGAACCGGGGAGCTGTTTTTT. Translation gives CATSEARRGGTGELFF.

This clone occurred a few times. The rearrangement links TRBV7-2 to TRBJ2-7, with 9 bases identical to TRBD2. The trim removed 3 bases at V and 9 bases at J, leaving 9 bases unmatched. There are 14 residues in the CDR3. The germline V gene encodes CDR1 SGHTA and CDR2 FQGNSA. The CDR3 sequence: CASSLSLGTSWQYF. CDR3 nucleotides: TGTGCCAGCAGCTTGAGTCTTGGGACTAGCTGGCAGTACTTC.

This clone appeared a few times. This chain links TRBV5-6 with TRBJ2-5; D remains ambiguous. This CDR3 has 15 amino acids. CDR1 and CDR2 from the germline V gene are SGHDT and YYEEEE. Trimming removed 1 base at V and 0 bases at J, with 10 bases between. The CDR3 DNA reads TGTGCCAGCAGCTTGAGTAAAGGTCACCAAGAGACCCAGTACTTC. Residues: CASSLSKGHQETQYF.

The chain links TRBV6-5 to TRBJ1-1; D remains unclear. Germline V CDR1 and CDR2: MNHEY, SVGAGI. The CDR3 is made up of 14 amino acids. V was trimmed by 6 bases and J by 1 base, leaving 12 bases between them. CDR3 region: CASSNPAKNTEAFF. The CDR3 DNA reads as TGTGCCAGCAGCAATCCCGCGAAGAACACTGAAGCTTTCTTT.

About this clone itself: Other DNA sequences in the sample encode the same CDR3. V and J are TRBV4-3 and TRBJ2-2; 11 nucleotides agree with TRBD1. The CDR3 is 17 residues long. Germline V gives CDR1 LGHNA, CDR2 YSLEER. J was trimmed by 6 bases and V by 0 bases; bases with no gene match: 6. For the CDR3, the DNA is TGCGCCAGCAGCCAAGATTTAGGACAGGGGGCCTCCGGGGAGCTGTTTTTT. It encodes CASSQDLGQGASGELFF.

The chain carries TRBV6-1 and TRBJ1-5; the D is unclear. This CDR3 is 15 amino acids long. Germline loops: CDR1 MNHNS, CDR2 SASEGT. Trimming removed 6 bases at V and 7 bases at J, with 19 bases between. CDR3 sequence: CASRIDPASLQPQHF. In DNA form, the CDR3 reads TGTGCCAGCAGGATAGATCCAGCCTCCCTCCAGCCCCAGCATTTT.

The chain links TRBV5-6 to TRBJ2-2, with D maybe TRBD2 (6 bases). The germline gives CDR1 SGHDT, CDR2 YYEEEE. CDR3 length equals 14 residues. Deletions cut 7 bases from V and 3 bases from J, with 13 bases between. CDR3 sequence: CASGRGTYTGELFF. The CDR3 DNA follows: TGTGCCAGCGGACGCGGGACCTACACCGGGGAGCTGTTTTTT.

This chain connects TRBV5-6 to TRBJ2-7; D perhaps matches TRBD1 (6 bases). CDR3 length: 13 amino acids. From germline, CDR1 is SGHDT and CDR2 YYEEEE. The V gene lost 4 bases and the J gene lost 3 bases, with 11 bases spanning the gap. The CDR3 DNA reads TGTGCCAGCAGCCCCGGGACATACTACGAGCAGTACTTC. Its translation: CASSPGTYYEQYF.

This clone was seen only a few times. The chain is built from TRBV5-6 and TRBJ2-7, with 8 bases identical to TRBD1. Trimming removed 1 base from V and 7 bases from J; junction bases left unmatched: 10. The CDR3 has 15 amino acids. Germline CDR1 is SGHDT and CDR2 is YYEEEE. The CDR3 spells CASSLFTGGLWEQYF. The CDR3 DNA sequence: TGTGCCAGCAGCTTGTTCACAGGGGGACTTTGGGAGCAGTACTTC.

Here the CDR3 DNA reads TGTGCCAGTAGTTCCCGGCAGGACTTGGGGTATGGCTACACCTTC. This gives the protein CASSSRQDLGYGYTF. This rearrangement joins TRBV19 to TRBJ1-2, with no clear D. The CDR3 covers 15 residues. V was pared by 5 bases and J by 5 bases, with 18 bases between. Looked up from germline, CDR1 is LNHDA and CDR2 is SQIVND (reference sequence).

The table lists this clone with a few counts. This sequence joins TRBV7-2 and TRBJ2-5; 13 positions match TRBD2. The CDR3 has 15 amino acids. Germline CDR1 is SGHTA and CDR2 is FQGNSA. V was clipped by 7 bases and J by 3 bases; unmatched bases: 5. CDR3 region: CASNTGTSGEETQYF. CDR3 DNA: TGTGCCAGCAACACCGGGACTAGCGGGGAAGAGACCCAGTACTTC. The full variable domain, completed using reference TRBV7-2 and TRBJ2-5, is GAGVSQSPSNKVTEKGKDVELRCDPISGHTALYWYRQSLGQGLEFLIYFQGNSAPDKSGLPSDRFSAERTGGSVSTLTIQRTQQEDSAVYLCASNTGTSGEETQYFGPGTRLLVL.

On this clone itself: A read error is the likely source, as a far larger clone sits one nucleotide away. The rearrangement joins TRBV13 to TRBJ2-5, with unresolved D. The germline CDR1 and CDR2 sequences are PRHDT and FYEKMQ (reference sequence). V was cut by 5 bases and J by 5 bases, with 18 bases left in between. This CDR3 comprises 15 residues. CDR3 nucleotide sequence: TGTGCCAGCAGCCAAGGAGAGGCGGATTTGGAGACCCAGTACTTC. Translation: CASSQGEADLETQYF.